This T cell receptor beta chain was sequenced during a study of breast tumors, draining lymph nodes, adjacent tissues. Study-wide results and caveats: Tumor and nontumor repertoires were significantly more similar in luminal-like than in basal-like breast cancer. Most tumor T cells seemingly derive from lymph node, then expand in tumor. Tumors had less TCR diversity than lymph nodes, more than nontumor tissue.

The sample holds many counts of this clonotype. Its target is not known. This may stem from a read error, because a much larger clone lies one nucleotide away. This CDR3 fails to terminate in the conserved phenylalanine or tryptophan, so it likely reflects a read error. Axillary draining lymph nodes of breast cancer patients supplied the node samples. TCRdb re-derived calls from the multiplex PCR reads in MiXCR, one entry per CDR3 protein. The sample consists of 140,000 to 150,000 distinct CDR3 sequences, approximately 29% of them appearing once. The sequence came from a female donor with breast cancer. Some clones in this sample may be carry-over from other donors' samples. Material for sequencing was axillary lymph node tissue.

The CDR3 is CASSLTGQQETQYL. DNA for the CDR3: TGTGCCAGCAGCTTAACGGGACAGCAAGAGACCCAGTACCTC. This chain uses TRBV7-8 with TRBJ2-5, with 7 bases identical to TRBD1. The germline CDR1 and CDR2 sequences are SGHVS and FQNEAQ. Trimming cost V 2 bases and J 2 bases; bases outside gene matches: 2. The CDR3 has 14 amino acids.